This TCR beta chain emerged from a study of T cells in localized non-small cell lung cancer. On this clone: Its antigen is unidentified.

Trimming cost V 0 bases and J 4 bases, with 14 bases left between them. The CDR3 covers 16 residues. Germline V CDR1 and CDR2: SGHAT, FQNNGV. Produced via immunoSEQ multiplex PCR; TCRdb's table is partial and in-frame only. Of 75,000 to 90,000 clones in the sample, 84% were seen once. The study, taken as a whole, reports: A median approximately 57 of the top 100 tumor clones appeared in adjacent lung.

This sequence was found in a man aged 35-69 years with stage I lung adenocarcinoma. The chain recombines TRBV11-2 with TRBJ2-3; D is ambiguous. This sample comprised peripheral blood, obtained before any cancer treatment. CDR3 coding DNA: TGTGCCAGCAGCTTAGATGGTATGGGCCTCGCAGATACGCAGTATTTT. Protein product: CASSLDGMGLADTQYF.